This T cell receptor (beta chain) originates from a study of T cell responses to AZD1222 COVID-19 vaccine (dated by TCRdb to the early 2020s). Study-level background: AZD1222 recipients whose second dose came at about 4 weeks and those whose second dose came at about 12 weeks were combined into one group, since spike-specific TCR depth and breadth did not differ between the two schedules. A total of about 240 trial participants underwent TCR sequencing, of whom some 210 received two doses of AZD1222 and some 26 received two doses of the MenACWY control vaccine. Trial participants were enrolled by age into subgroups of 18-55, 56-69 and 70-plus years, and 148, 28 and 57 TCR-sequenced participants, respectively, were included in these subgroups. Study-level results and caveats: Because no day 14 peak-response samples were available, repertoires were characterized only after the peak T cell response. Only five to seven AZD1222 recipients were SARS-CoV-2 seropositive at baseline, limiting conclusions about previously exposed vaccinees. Reportedly, close to half of the unique spike-specific TCRs recognized epitopes lying outside the regions that are mutated in the B.1.351 and B.1.1.7 variants. Spike-specific TCR breadth and depth rose significantly after two AZD1222 doses compared with day 0 and with MenACWY recipients. Participants were mostly white British and included more females than males, and it was suggested by the authors that clonal diversity may have been underestimated. The 56-69-year group was small, and its depth increase did not reach significance, likely because of low power. The whole spike protein was spanned by vaccine-associated CD4 TCRs, and dominant responses were seen in regions 160-218 and 743-854.

The CDR3 regions of human TCRbeta chains were subjected to immunosequencing. The original pipeline was this. TCRs in the repertoires were compared against a reference library of SARS-CoV-2-specific TCRs that had been generated with the MIRA antigen-specificity platform. Breadth was defined as the fraction of unique TCRs that were SARS-CoV-2-associated. Depth was defined as the fraction of total T cells that were SARS-CoV-2-associated. Using the MIRA data, each spike-specific TCR was mapped to the spike region that the TCR reacts to and placed in a CD4 or CD8 class. Log10-transformed breadth and depth values were compared by one-way ANOVA with Sidak's multiple comparisons tests. Here the immuneACCESS table is served through TCRdb, limited to in-frame sequences with V and J called. Missing clones are a known gap in these copies; in checked studies unresolved V genes cover under half, and the rest lacks a known reason. The DNA was the basis for D and trimming; V, J and clone size are from that table. Here the sample has 150,000 or so clones; about 92% occur a single time. The ten largest clones take up around 2.5% of the sample.

This clone was seen only once. No cognate antigen has been identified for it. Base qualities were left out, and no much larger clone turns up one base away. The sample's time point label, in plain terms: baseline before first vaccination. Vaccinee samples were obtained from the UK trials COV001 and COV002, which included a single-blind randomized controlled phase 2/3 trial of AZD1222 (ChAdOx1 nCoV-19) in healthy adults. For TCRbeta chain sequencing, PBMC samples from trial participants were taken at day 0 and at day 28 after the second dose. The input for sequencing was peripheral blood, taken on day 0 of AZD1222 vaccination. The receptor comes from an adult in good health.

The DNA is as follows: TGTGCCAGCAGGCGTCAAGGGTACCCTCCCAACACCTTC. Its protein is CASRRQGYPPNTF. The rearrangement joined TRBV5-8 to TRBJ1-2; the D gene is not confidently resolved. According to the germline V gene, CDR1 reads SGHTS and CDR2 reads YDEGEE. Trimming takes 5 bases from V and 12 bases from J, and the germline ends sit 20 bases apart. The CDR3 runs 13 amino acids, cysteine and phenylalanine included. Only CDR3 DNA is held: 39 bases, read in frame from base 1.